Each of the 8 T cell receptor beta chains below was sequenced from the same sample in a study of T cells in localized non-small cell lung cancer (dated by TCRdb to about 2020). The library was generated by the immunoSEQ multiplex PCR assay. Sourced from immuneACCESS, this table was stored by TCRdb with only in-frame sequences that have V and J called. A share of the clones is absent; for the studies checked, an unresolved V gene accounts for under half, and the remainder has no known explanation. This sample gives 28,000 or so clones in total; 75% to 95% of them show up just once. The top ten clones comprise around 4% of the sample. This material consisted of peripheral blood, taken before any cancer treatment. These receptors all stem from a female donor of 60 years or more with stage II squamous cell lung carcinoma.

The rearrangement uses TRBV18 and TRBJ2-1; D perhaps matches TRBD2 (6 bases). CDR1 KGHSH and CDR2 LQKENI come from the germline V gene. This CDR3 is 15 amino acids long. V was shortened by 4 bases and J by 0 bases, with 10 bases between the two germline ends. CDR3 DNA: TGTGCCAGCTCACTAGCGGCAAGCTCCTACAATGAGCAGTTCTTC. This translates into CASSLAASSYNEQFF.

The CDR3 loop reads CASSQDYPGGGNYGYTF. The CDR3 bases are TGCGCCAGCAGCCAAGACTACCCAGGGGGAGGGAACTATGGCTACACCTTC. The V and J genes are TRBV4-3 and TRBJ1-2, with TRBD1 matching over 7 bases. The germline V gene has CDR1 LGHNA and CDR2 YSLEER. This CDR3 spans 17 amino acids. Unmatched junction bases numbered 9, after V lost 0 bases and J lost 2 bases.

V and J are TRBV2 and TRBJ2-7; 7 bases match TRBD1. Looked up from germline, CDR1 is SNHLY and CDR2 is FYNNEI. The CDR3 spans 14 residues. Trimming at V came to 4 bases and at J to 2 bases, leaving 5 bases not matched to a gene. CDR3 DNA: TGTGCCAGCAGTGGAGTTGGACAGGCCTACGAGCAGTACTTC. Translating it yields CASSGVGQAYEQYF.

CDR3 sequence reads: CASSKGRVNEQYF. The CDR3 DNA reads TGTGCCAGCAGCAAAGGCAGGGTCAACGAGCAGTACTTC. The rearrangement links TRBV21-1 to TRBJ2-7; TRBD1 is the table's D call, not checked against the DNA. TRBV21-1 is a documented pseudogene. This CDR3 comprises 13 residues.

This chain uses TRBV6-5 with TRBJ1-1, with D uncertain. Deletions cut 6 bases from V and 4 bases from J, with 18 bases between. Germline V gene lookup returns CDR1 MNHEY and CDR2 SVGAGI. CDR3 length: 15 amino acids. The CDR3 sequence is CASSIPGPLGTEAFF. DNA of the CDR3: TGTGCCAGCAGCATCCCGGGCCCCTTAGGCACTGAAGCTTTCTTT.

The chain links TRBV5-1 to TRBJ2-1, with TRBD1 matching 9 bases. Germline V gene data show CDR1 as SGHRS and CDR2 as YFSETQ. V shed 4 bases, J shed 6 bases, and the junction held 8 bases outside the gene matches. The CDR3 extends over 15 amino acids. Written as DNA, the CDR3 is TGCGCCAGCAGCGTCCCGGGGACAGGGACCAATGAGCAGTTCTTC. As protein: CASSVPGTGTNEQFF.

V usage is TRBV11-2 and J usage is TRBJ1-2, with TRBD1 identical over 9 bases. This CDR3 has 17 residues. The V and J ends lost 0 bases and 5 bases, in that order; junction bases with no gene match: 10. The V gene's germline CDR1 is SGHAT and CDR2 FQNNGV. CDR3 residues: CASSLDWGTGLRYGYTF. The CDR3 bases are TGTGCCAGCAGCTTAGATTGGGGGACAGGGTTACGATATGGCTACACCTTC.

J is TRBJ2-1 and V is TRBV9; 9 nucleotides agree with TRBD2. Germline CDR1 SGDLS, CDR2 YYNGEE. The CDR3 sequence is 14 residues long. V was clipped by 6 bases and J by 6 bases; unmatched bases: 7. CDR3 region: CASNLAGTPNEQFF. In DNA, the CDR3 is TGTGCCAGCAACCTAGCGGGAACCCCCAATGAGCAGTTCTTC.